This entry concerns a single TCR beta chain. The data originate from a study of blood T cell repertoires in COVID-19. Per the authors' pipeline: Reference gene primers were amplified, and this amplification served to estimate nucleated cell counts. The assay was immunoSEQ multiplex PCR, and TCRdb's table has in-frame clones only and misses some. V, J and clone size derive from that table, while D and trimming were established from the DNA sequence. The data show a few hundred thousand clones, around 87% seen once. In Cohort 3, a recovered donor had either two negative PCRs, clearance, or symptom resolution. This CDR3 spans 15 amino acids. Trimming removed 6 bases from V and 2 bases from J, with 16 bases in between. From germline, CDR1 is SGDLS and CDR2 YYNGEE.

The TCR comes from a man aged 25-45 years who had recovered from COVID-19. This chain joins TRBV9 and TRBJ2-3; TRBD2 is a possible D gene (5 bases). The specimen was PBMCs or T cells enriched from blood (not recorded which). In DNA form, the CDR3 reads TGTGCCAGCACCGAAACGGGGATTGACACAGATACGCAGTATTTT. Encoded protein: CASTETGIDTDTQYF.